These T cell receptor beta chains were read from a single sample in a study of cytomegalovirus exposure and HLA in healthy donors. Sequencing used immunoSEQ multiplex PCR; TCRdb keeps in-frame clones, though not all of them. The sample has some 150,000 clones; roughly 89% are singletons. The sample consisted of PBMCs. These receptors were collected from a woman aged 18-30 years in good health and CMV-seropositive. The CDR3 runs from the conserved cysteine through the conserved F or W. The order of the fields is V gene, clone size, D gene, J gene, CDR3 protein, CDR3 DNA. A D gene is named only where the DNA matches it firmly. Not every row has a clone size; where given, it reads once, few, many or a size class.

>TRBV19|.|.|TRBJ2-3
CASSHRIPPTDTQYF
TGTGCCAGTAGCCATAGAATCCCTCCCACAGATACGCAGTATTTT
>TRBV5-1|.|TRBD1|TRBJ1-3
CASSWDRVTGNTIYF
TGCGCCAGCAGCTGGGACAGGGTAACTGGAAACACCATATATTTT
>TRBV9|many|.|TRBJ1-3
CASRGAGSGNTIYF
TGTGCCAGCAGGGGGGCAGGGTCTGGAAACACCATATATTTT
>TRBV19|once|TRBD2|TRBJ2-5
CASSIWREVQETQYF
TGTGCCAGTAGTATCTGGCGGGAGGTACAAGAGACCCAGTACTTC
>TRBV6-5|few|.|TRBJ1-5
CASSRDPQGQPQHF
TGTGCCAGCAGCCGTGATCCTCAGGGTCAGCCCCAGCATTTT
>TRBV7-6|.|TRBD2|TRBJ2-3
CASSPGLAGSSSTDTQYF
TGTGCCAGCAGCCCAGGACTAGCGGGTTCCTCTAGCACAGATACGCAGTATTTT
>TRBV9|.|.|TRBJ2-7
CASSAQGARYEQYF
TGTGCCAGCAGCGCTCAAGGGGCTCGCTACGAGCAGTACTTC
>TRBV10-1|.|TRBD2|TRBJ2-3
CASSGRLAGIYDFSTDTQYF
TGCGCCAGCAGTGGCCGGCTAGCGGGAATCTACGACTTCAGCACAGATACGCAGTATTTT
>TRBV30|.|.|TRBJ2-5
CAWKGVPETQYF
TGTGCCTGGAAGGGAGTCCCAGAGACCCAGTACTTC
>TRBV4-2|.|.|TRBJ1-2
CASSQDAGGWAYGYTF
TGTGCCAGCAGCCAAGATGCGGGGGGCTGGGCATATGGCTACACCTTC
>TRBV6-6|.|.|TRBJ1-2
CASTGDQVSYGYTF
TGTGCCAGCACGGGGGACCAGGTGTCCTATGGCTACACCTTC
>TRBV2|.|TRBD1|TRBJ2-7
CASSRDSFPEQYF
TGTGCCAGCAGTAGGGACAGTTTCCCCGAGCAGTACTTC
>TRBV4-3|.|.|TRBJ2-1
CASSQGDKSYNEQFF
TGCGCCAGCAGCCAAGGGGACAAATCGTACAATGAGCAGTTCTTC
>TRBV7-9|.|.|TRBJ2-5
CASSLSRAGRGETQYF
TGTGCCAGCAGCTTGAGCAGGGCTGGCCGAGGAGAGACCCAGTACTTC
>TRBV30|.|TRBD2|TRBJ2-7
CAWSPTLAGEQYF
TGTGCCTGGAGCCCAACCTTAGCGGGAGAGCAGTACTTC
>TRBV15|.|.|TRBJ2-1
CATSRDSGPSSYNEQFF
TGTGCCACCAGCAGAGATTCAGGGCCGAGCTCCTACAATGAGCAGTTCTTC
>TRBV20-1|.|.|TRBJ2-1
CSARYNEQFF
TGCAGTGCTCGTTACAATGAGCAGTTCTTC
>TRBV11-3|.|TRBD1|TRBJ2-1
CASSAGTVYNEQFF
TGTGCCAGCAGCGCCGGGACAGTTTACAATGAGCAGTTCTTC
>TRBV4-1|few|.|TRBJ1-2
CASSPGQRPYGYTF
TGCGCCAGCAGTCCCGGGCAGCGGCCTTATGGCTACACCTTC
>TRBV11-2|.|TRBD2|TRBJ2-7
CASSFGLAETYEQYF
TGTGCCAGCAGCTTCGGACTAGCGGAAACCTACGAGCAGTACTTC
>TRBV7-2|.|TRBD1|TRBJ1-1
CASRIKGARAEAFF
TGTGCCAGCAGGATAAAGGGGGCGCGGGCTGAAGCTTTCTTT
>TRBV6-5|.|TRBD1|TRBJ1-2
CASSFRRGNGGYTF
TGTGCCAGCAGTTTCCGCAGGGGGAACGGCGGCTACACCTTC
>TRBV11-3|.|TRBD1|TRBJ2-1
CASSKEGQGFNEQFF
TGTGCCAGCTCTAAGGAGGGACAGGGGTTCAATGAGCAGTTCTTC
>TRBV5-1|.|.|TRBJ1-1
CASSLASDRSGEAFF
TGCGCCAGCAGCTTGGCCTCCGACAGGTCGGGTGAAGCTTTCTTT
>TRBV29-1|.|TRBD2|TRBJ2-1
CSVEPFSGRQGEQFF
TGCAGCGTTGAACCCTTTAGCGGGAGACAGGGTGAGCAGTTCTTC
>TRBV5-1|.|.|TRBJ2-3
CASSPRGTIRADTQYF
TGCGCCAGCAGCCCTCGCGGGACCATCAGGGCAGATACGCAGTATTTT
>TRBV6-4|few|TRBD1|TRBJ1-2
CASSEAAGGSNYGYTF
TGTGCCAGCAGTGAAGCAGCAGGGGGCTCTAACTATGGCTACACCTTC
>TRBV10-2|.|TRBD1|TRBJ1-1
CASAGPKRQGGMNTEAFF
TGCGCCAGCGCGGGGCCGAAGCGACAGGGGGGGATGAACACTGAAGCTTTCTTT
>TRBV2|.|.|TRBJ2-2
CASKRSAGPNTGELFF
TGTGCCAGCAAAAGGTCGGCGGGGCCGAACACCGGGGAGCTGTTTTTT